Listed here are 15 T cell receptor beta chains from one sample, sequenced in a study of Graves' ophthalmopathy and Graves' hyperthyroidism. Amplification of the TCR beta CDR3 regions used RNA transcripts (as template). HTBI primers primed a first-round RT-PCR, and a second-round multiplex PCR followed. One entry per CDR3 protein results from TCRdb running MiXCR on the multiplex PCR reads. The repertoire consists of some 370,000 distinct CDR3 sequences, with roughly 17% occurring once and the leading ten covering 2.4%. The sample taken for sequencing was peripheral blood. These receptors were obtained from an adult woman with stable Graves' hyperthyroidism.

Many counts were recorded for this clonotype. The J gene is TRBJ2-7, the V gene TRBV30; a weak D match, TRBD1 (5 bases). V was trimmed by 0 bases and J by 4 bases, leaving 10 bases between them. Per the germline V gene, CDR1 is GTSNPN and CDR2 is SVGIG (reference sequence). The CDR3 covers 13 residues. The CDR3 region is CAWSVQVGYEQYF. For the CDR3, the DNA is TGTGCCTGGAGTGTACAGGTTGGGTACGAGCAGTACTTC. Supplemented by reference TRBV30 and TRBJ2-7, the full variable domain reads SQTIHQWPATLVQPVGSPLSLECTVEGTSNPNLYWYRQAAGRGLQLLFYSVGIGQISSEVPQNLSASRPQDRQFILSSKKLLLSDSGFYLCAWSVQVGYEQYFGPGTRLTVT.

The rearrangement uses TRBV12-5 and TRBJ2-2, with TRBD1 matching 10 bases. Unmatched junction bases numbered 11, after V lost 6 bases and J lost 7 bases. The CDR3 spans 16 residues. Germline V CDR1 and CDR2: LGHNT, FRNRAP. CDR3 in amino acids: CASGQSGTGVGGELFF. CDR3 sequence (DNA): TGTGCTAGTGGGCAATCCGGGACAGGGGTTGGCGGGGAGCTGTTTTTT. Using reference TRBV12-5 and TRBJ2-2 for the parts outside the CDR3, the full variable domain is DARVTQTPRHKVTEMGQEVTMRCQPILGHNTVFWYRQTMMQGLELLAYFRNRAPLDDSGMPKDRFSAEMPDATLATLKIQPSEPRDSAVYFCASGQSGTGVGGELFFGEGSRLTVL.

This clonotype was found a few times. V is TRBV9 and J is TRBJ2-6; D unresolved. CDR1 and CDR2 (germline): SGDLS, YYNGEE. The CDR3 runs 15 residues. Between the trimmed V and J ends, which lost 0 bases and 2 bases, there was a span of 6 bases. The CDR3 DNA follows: TGTGCCAGCAGCGTAGATGCGGCTGGGGCCAACGTCCTGACTTTC. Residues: CASSVDAAGANVLTF.

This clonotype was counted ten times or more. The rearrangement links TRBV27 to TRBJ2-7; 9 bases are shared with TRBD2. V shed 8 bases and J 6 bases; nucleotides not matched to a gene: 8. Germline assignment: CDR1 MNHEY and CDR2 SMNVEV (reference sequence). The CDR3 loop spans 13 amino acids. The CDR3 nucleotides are TGTGCCAGCGGGGGACTAGCATCCGGCGAGCAGTACTTC. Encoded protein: CASGGLASGEQYF.

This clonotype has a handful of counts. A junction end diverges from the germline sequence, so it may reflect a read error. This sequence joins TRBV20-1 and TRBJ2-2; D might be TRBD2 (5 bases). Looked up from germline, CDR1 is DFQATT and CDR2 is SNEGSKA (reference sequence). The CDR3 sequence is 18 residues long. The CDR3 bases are TGCAGTGCTAGAGGACTATCTTCTGAATCGCCGAACACCGGGGAGCTGTGTTTT. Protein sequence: CSARGLSSESPNTGELCF.

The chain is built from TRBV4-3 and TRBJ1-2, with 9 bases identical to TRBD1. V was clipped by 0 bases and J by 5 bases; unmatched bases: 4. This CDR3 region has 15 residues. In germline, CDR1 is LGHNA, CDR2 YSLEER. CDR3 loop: CASSQETGGGYGYTF. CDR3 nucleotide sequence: TGCGCCAGCAGCCAAGAGACAGGGGGAGGTTATGGCTACACCTTC.

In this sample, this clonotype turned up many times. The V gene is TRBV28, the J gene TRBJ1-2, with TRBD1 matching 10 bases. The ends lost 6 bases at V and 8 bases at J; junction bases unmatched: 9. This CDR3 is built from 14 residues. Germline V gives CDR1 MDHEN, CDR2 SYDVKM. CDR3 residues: CASRPGQGLEGYTF. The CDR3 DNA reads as TGTGCCAGCAGACCGGGACAGGGGTTGGAAGGCTACACCTTC.

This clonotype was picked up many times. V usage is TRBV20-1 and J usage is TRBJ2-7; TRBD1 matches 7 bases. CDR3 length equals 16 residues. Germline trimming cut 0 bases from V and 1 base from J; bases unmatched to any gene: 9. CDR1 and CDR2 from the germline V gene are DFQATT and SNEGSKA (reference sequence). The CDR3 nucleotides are TGCAGTGCTAGAGATGCCCTGGGACAGCGGTCCTACGAGCAGTACTTC. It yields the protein CSARDALGQRSYEQYF.

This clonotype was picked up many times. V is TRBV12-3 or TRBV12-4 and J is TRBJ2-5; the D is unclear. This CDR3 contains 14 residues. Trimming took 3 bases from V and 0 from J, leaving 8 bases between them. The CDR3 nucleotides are TGTGCCAGCAGTTTGACATTGTACCAAGAGACCCAGTACTTC. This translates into CASSLTLYQETQYF.

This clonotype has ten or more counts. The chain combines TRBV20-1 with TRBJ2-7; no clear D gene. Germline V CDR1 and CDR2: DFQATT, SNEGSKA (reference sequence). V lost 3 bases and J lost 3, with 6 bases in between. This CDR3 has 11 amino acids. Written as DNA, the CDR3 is TGCAGTGCTAGGTCGGGCTACGAGCAGTACTTC. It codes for CSARSGYEQYF.

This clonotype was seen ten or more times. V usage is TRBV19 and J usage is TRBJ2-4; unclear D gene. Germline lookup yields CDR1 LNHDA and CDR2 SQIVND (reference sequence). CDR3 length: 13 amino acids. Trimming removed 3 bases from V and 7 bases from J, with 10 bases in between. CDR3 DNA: TGTGCCAGTAGTATTGGTATTAGGAACATTCAGTACTTC. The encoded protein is CASSIGIRNIQYF.

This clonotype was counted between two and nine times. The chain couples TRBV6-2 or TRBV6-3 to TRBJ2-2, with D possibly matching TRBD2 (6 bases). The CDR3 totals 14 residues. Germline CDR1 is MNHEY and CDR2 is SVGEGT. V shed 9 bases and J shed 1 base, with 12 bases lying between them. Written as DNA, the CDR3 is TGTGCCAGTCGCGGGATTCTGAACACCGGGGAGCTGTTTTTT. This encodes CASRGILNTGELFF.

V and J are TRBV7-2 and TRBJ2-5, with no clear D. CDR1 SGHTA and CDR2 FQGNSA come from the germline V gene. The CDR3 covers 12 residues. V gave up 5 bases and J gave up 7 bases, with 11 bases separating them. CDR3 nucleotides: TGTGCCAGCAGCATCCTCGAGTGGACCCAGTACTTC. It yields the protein CASSILEWTQYF. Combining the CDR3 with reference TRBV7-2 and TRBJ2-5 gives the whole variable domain GAGVSQSPSNKVTEKGKDVELRCDPISGHTALYWYRQSLGQGLEFLIYFQGNSAPDKSGLPSDRFSAERTGGSVSTLTIQRTQQEDSAVYLCASSILEWTQYFGPGTRLLVL.

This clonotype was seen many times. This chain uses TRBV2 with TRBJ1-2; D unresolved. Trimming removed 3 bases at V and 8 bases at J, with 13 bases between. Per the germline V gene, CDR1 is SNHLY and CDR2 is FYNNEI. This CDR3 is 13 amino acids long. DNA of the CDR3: TGTGCCAGCAGTGATGACGGTCTCAGGGGCTACACCTTC. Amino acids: CASSDDGLRGYTF.

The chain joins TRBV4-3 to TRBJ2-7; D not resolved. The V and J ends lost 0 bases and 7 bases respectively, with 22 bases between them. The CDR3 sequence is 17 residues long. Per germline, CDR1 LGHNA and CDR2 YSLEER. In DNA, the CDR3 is TGCGCCAGCAGCCAAGACCCACACCGGGCGGCCTCTGGAGAGCAGTACTTC. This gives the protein CASSQDPHRAASGEQYF.